This TCR beta chain was documented in a study of cytomegalovirus exposure and HLA in healthy donors. General observations from the study: Sequences of the TCR beta chain were said to predict the HLA-A and HLA-B alleles of most subjects accurately.

The study ran its PCR with 60 Vbeta and 13 Jbeta primers. TCRdb keeps only in-frame clones here, not all; method: immunoSEQ multiplex PCR. The data hold some 190,000 clones, with about 85% observed a single time. A note on this clone: Its specificity is not known.

The CDR3 is made up of 16 amino acids. V shed 4 bases and J 4 bases; nucleotides not matched to a gene: 9. Per germline, CDR1 SGDLS and CDR2 YYNGEE. These donors, healthy bone marrow donors, were studied. Sequenced: PBMCs. The sequence came from a woman in her forties or fifties in good health and CMV-seronegative. V is TRBV9 and J is TRBJ2-1; 9 bases are a match to TRBD1. In nucleotides, the CDR3 is TGTGCCAGCAGCCCCCGACAGGGGGAGGGTTACAATGAGCAGTTCTTC. Translated, it gives CASSPRQGEGYNEQFF.